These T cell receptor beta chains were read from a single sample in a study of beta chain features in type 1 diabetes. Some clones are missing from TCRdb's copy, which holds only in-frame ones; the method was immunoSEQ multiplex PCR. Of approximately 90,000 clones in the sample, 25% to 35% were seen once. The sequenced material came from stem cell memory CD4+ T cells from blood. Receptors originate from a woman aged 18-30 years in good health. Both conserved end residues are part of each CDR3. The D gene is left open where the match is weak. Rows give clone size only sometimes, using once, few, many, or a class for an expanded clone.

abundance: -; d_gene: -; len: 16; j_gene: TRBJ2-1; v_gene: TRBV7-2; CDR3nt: TGTGCCAGCAGCCCCAACGCAGGCGCCTCCTACAATGAGCAGTTCTTC; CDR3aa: CASSPNAGASYNEQFF
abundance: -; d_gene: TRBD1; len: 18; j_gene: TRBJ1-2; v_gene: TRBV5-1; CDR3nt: TGCGCCAGCAGCTTGGCCAGGACAGGGGGCCTTTCTAACTATGGCTACACCTTC; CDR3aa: CASSLARTGGLSNYGYTF
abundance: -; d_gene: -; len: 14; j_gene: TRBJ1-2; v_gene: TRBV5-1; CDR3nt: TGCGCCAGCAGCCGAGGGGAGGTTAACTATGGCTACACCTTC; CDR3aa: CASSRGEVNYGYTF
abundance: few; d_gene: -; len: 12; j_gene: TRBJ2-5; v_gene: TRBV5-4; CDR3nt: TGTGCCAGCAGCCACGGGGAAGAGACCCAGTACTTC; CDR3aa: CASSHGEETQYF
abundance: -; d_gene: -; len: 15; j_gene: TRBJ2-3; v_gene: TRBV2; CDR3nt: TGTGCCAGCAGTGAAGCGCGGGGAGGTACAGATACGCAGTATTTT; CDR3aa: CASSEARGGTDTQYF
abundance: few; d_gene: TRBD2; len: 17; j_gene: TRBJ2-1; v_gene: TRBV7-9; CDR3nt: TGTGCCAGCAGCTTGGGGGCAAGCGGGGGCCTCTACAATGAGCAGTTCTTC; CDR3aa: CASSLGASGGLYNEQFF
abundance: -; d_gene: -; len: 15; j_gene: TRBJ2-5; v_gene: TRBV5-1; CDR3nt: TGCGCCAGCAGCCTAGGGACTTTCGGAGGGGAGACCCAGTACTTC; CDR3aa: CASSLGTFGGETQYF
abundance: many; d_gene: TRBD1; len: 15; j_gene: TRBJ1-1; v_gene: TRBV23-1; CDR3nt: TGCGCCAGCAGTTCTCCCCCCCGGGACAGGAGTGAAGCTTTCTTT; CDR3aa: CASSSPPRDRSEAFF
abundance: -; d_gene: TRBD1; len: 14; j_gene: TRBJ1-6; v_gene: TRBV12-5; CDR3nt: TGTGCTAGTGGGGGACGGGACAGTTATTCACCCCTCCACTTT; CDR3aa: CASGGRDSYSPLHF
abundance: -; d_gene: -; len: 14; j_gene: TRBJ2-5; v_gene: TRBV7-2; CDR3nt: TGTGCCAGCAGCCGGCGGACTTCTGATCGGCCCCAGTACTTC; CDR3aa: CASSRRTSDRPQYF
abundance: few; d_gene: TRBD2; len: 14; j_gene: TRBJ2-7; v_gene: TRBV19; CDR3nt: TGTGCCAGTAGTATGCGCGGGAGCTCCTACGAGCAGTACTTC; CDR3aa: CASSMRGSSYEQYF
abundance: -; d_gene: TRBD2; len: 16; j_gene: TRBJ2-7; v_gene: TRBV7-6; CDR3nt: TGTGCCAGCAGCTTTGGACTAGCGGGAGGCGGAGCGAGGCAGTACTTC; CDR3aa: CASSFGLAGGGARQYF
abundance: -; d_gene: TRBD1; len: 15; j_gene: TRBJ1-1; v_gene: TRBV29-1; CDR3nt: TGCAGCGTTGGACAGGGAACCACCCTGCGGACTGAAGCTTTCTTT; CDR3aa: CSVGQGTTLRTEAFF
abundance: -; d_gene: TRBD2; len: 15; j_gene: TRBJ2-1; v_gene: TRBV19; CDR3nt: TGTGCCAGAACCACCGGGACTAGCGGACCGTGGGATAGGTTCTTC; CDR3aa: CARTTGTSGPWDRFF
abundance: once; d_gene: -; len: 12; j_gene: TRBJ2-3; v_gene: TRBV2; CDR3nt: TGTGCCAGCAGTGAAGACACCCATACGCAGTATTTT; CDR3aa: CASSEDTHTQYF
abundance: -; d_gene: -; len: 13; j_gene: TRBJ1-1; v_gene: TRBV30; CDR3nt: TGTGCCTGGATTTCGGGGATGAACACTGAAGCTTTCTTT; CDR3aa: CAWISGMNTEAFF
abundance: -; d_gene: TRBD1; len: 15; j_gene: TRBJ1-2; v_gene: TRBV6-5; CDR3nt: TGTGCCAGCAGTCTGCGGGACAGGGGTGTGGGTGGCTACACCTTC; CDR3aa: CASSLRDRGVGGYTF
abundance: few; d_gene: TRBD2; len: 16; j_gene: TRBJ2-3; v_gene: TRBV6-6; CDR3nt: TGTGCCAGCAGTTACTCAGGCGGGGGGGGAGCAGATACGCAGTATTTT; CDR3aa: CASSYSGGGGADTQYF